The 19 T cell receptor beta chains given below trace back to one sample, sequenced in a study of blood T cell repertoires in COVID-19. Some clones are missing from TCRdb's copy, which holds only in-frame ones; the method was immunoSEQ multiplex PCR. Among hundreds of thousands of clones listed, 87% were seen once. What was sequenced was PBMCs or T cells enriched from blood (not recorded which). These receptor sequences come from a woman under 30 who had recovered from COVID-19.

V is TRBV7-2 and J is TRBJ1-1; D remains unclear. Germline V lookup: CDR1 SGHTA, CDR2 FQGNSA. CDR3 length: 13 amino acids. Trimming took 5 bases from V and 5 from J, leaving 12 bases between them. This CDR3 is CASSPGGRTEAFF. DNA for the CDR3: TGTGCCAGCAGCCCAGGCGGGAGGACTGAAGCTTTCTTT.

The rearrangement links TRBV27 to TRBJ2-1, with 15 bases that match TRBD2. The CDR3 length is 20 residues. V shed 4 bases and J 7 bases; nucleotides not matched to a gene: 17. CDR1 MNHEY and CDR2 SMNVEV come from the germline V gene (reference sequence). The CDR3 sequence is CASSSYPPGLAGGGWNEQFF. In nucleotides, the CDR3 is TGTGCCAGCAGTTCCTACCCTCCGGGACTAGCGGGAGGTGGGTGGAATGAGCAGTTCTTC.

The chain has TRBV3-1 (or the pseudogene TRBV3-2) and TRBJ2-1; no clear D. CDR1 and CDR2 (germline): LGHDT, YNNKEL (reference sequence). The length of the CDR3 is 15 residues. Trimming removed 3 bases from V and 0 bases from J, with 9 bases in between. The CDR3 nucleotides read TGTGCCAGCAGCCACACTATGCCCTCCTACAATGAGCAGTTCTTC. The encoded protein is CASSHTMPSYNEQFF.

The chain is built from TRBV27 and TRBJ2-7, with D maybe TRBD2 (6 bases). The CDR3 spans 13 residues. Between the trimmed V and J ends, which lost 7 bases and 0 bases, there was a span of 10 bases. CDR1 and CDR2 from the germline V gene are MNHEY and SMNVEV (reference sequence). The CDR3 coding sequence is TGTGCCAGCACGTCCGGGGGCTCCTACGAGCAGTACTTC. Protein: CASTSGGSYEQYF.

V gene TRBV19 combines with J gene TRBJ1-1; D is unresolved. V shed 3 bases and J shed 6 bases, with 8 bases lying between them. Germline lookup yields CDR1 LNHDA and CDR2 SQIVND (reference sequence). This CDR3 has 12 residues. CDR3 sequence: CASSIPSAEAFF. DNA of the CDR3: TGTGCCAGTAGTATCCCGTCGGCTGAAGCTTTCTTT.

The genes are TRBV7-3 and TRBJ2-5; tentatively, D is TRBD1 (5 bases). V gave up 0 bases and J gave up 4 bases, with 9 bases separating them. The CDR3 sequence is 14 residues long. The V gene's germline CDR1 is SGHTA and CDR2 FQGTGA. The CDR3 reads CASSLTGAGETQYF. The CDR3 bases are TGTGCCAGCAGCTTAACAGGGGCCGGAGAGACCCAGTACTTC.

This CDR3 is CASSLSGVIDYEQYF. The CDR3 nucleotides read TGTGCCAGCAGCCTCAGCGGAGTCATCGACTACGAGCAGTACTTC. The chain combines TRBV11-3 with TRBJ2-7; weak D call: TRBD2 (5 bases). Between the trimmed V and J ends, which lost 5 bases and 3 bases, there was a span of 17 bases. CDR1 and CDR2 (germline): SGHNT, YENEEA. The CDR3 runs to 15 residues. Looking up the rest from reference TRBV11-3 and TRBJ2-7 gives the full variable domain: EAGVVQSPRYKIIEKKQPVAFWCNPISGHNTLYWYLQNLGQGPELLIRYENEEAVDDSQLPKDRFSAERLKGVDSTLKIQPAELGDSAVYLCASSLSGVIDYEQYFGPGTRLTVT.

V usage is TRBV6-5 and J usage is TRBJ2-1, with TRBD1 identical over 10 bases. The CDR3 length is 12 residues. Trimming took 4 bases from V and 9 from J; bases not matched to a gene: 0. From germline, CDR1 is MNHEY and CDR2 SVGAGI. The CDR3 nucleotides are TGTGCCAGCAGTTGGACAGGGGGTGAGCAGTTCTTC. Its translation: CASSWTGGEQFF.

The chain couples TRBV28 to TRBJ1-5; no clear D gene. Trimming stripped 3 bases from V and 0 bases from J, with 6 bases between. Germline lookup yields CDR1 MDHEN and CDR2 SYDVKM. The CDR3 is made up of 14 amino acids. CDR3 sequence reads: CASSLQISNQPQHF. DNA of the CDR3: TGTGCCAGCAGTTTGCAGATTAGCAATCAGCCCCAGCATTTT.

This sequence joins TRBV30 and TRBJ2-2; a possible D gene is TRBD1 (6 bases). Trimming pared 1 base from V and 7 bases from J, leaving 10 bases between. Germline lookup yields CDR1 GTSNPN and CDR2 SVGIG (reference sequence). This CDR3 spans 13 amino acids. This chain's CDR3 is CAWSGQGLGELFF. CDR3 DNA: TGTGCCTGGAGTGGTCAGGGGCTCGGGGAGCTGTTTTTT.

The chain links TRBV5-6 to TRBJ2-4; 9 bases are a match to TRBD1. In germline, CDR1 is SGHDT, CDR2 YYEEEE. The junction had 2 bases not matched to a gene; V was cut back by 3 bases and J by 4 bases. The CDR3 totals 14 residues. This CDR3 reads CASSWTGAKNIQYF. For the CDR3, the DNA is TGTGCCAGCAGCTGGACAGGGGCTAAAAACATTCAGTACTTC.

The chain recombines TRBV2 with TRBJ1-5; possible D gene TRBD1, 6 bases. This CDR3 contains 14 residues. The germline V gene has CDR1 SNHLY and CDR2 FYNNEI. V was pared by 4 bases and J by 1 base, with 8 bases between. Here the CDR3 DNA reads TGTGCCAGCAGTGTGGACAGAAGCAATCAGCCCCAGCATTTT. It translates to CASSVDRSNQPQHF.

This sequence joins TRBV6-5 and TRBJ1-5; no clear D. Germline V lookup: CDR1 MNHEY, CDR2 SVGAGI. V was cut by 5 bases and J by 5 bases, with 16 bases left in between. This CDR3 contains 15 residues. CDR3 in DNA: TGTGCCAGCAGTCGCGGAGCGGAGGAGGATCAGCCCCAGCATTTT. Translated: CASSRGAEEDQPQHF.

The J gene is TRBJ1-4, the V gene TRBV5-5; TRBD1 might be the D (6 bases). This CDR3 has 18 residues. Germline-derived CDR1 and CDR2 are SGHKS and YYEKEE (reference sequence). Trimming shortened V by 7 bases and J by 2 bases, and 24 bases separated the two germline ends. Written as DNA, the CDR3 is TGTGCCAGCCGAGGAACAGGGCAGGGGACGTGGACTAATGAAAAACTGTTTTTT. Residues: CASRGTGQGTWTNEKLFF.

The V and J genes are TRBV4-2 and TRBJ2-5; D not certain. The CDR3 contains 15 residues. CDR1 and CDR2 from the germline V gene are LGHNA and YNFKEQ. Trimming shortened V by 1 base and J by 0 bases, and 9 bases separated the two germline ends. CDR3 sequence reads: CASSQGYSDQETQYF. For the CDR3, the DNA is TGTGCCAGCAGCCAAGGGTACTCGGACCAAGAGACCCAGTACTTC.

The chain uses TRBV12-3 or TRBV12-4 and TRBJ1-2; D is unclear. Deletions cut 3 bases from V and 5 bases from J, with 7 bases between. The CDR3 consists of 12 residues. The CDR3 reads CASSLSFYGYTF. As DNA, the CDR3 is TGTGCCAGCAGTTTGTCCTTTTATGGCTACACCTTC.

The rearrangement uses TRBV5-6 and TRBJ2-1; tentatively, D is TRBD2 (5 bases). The CDR3 has 15 residues. Germline lookup yields CDR1 SGHDT and CDR2 YYEEEE. V lost 3 bases, J lost 4 bases, and 14 bases lay in between. CDR3 in amino acids: CASSSLAGGYNEQFF. The CDR3 DNA reads TGTGCCAGCAGCTCGCTGGCGGGCGGATACAATGAGCAGTTCTTC.

The genes are TRBV28 and TRBJ2-3, with 8 bases matching TRBD1. CDR3 size: 14 residues. Unmatched junction bases numbered 4, after V lost 4 bases and J lost 4 bases. In germline, CDR1 is MDHEN, CDR2 SYDVKM. The CDR3 loop is CASSYAGGADTQYF. As DNA, the CDR3 is TGTGCCAGCAGTTACGCAGGGGGCGCAGATACGCAGTATTTT.

V gene TRBV7-2 combines with J gene TRBJ2-3; 9 bases map to TRBD2. The trim removed 3 bases at V and 0 bases at J, leaving 4 bases unmatched. The CDR3 is made up of 16 amino acids. Per the germline V gene, CDR1 is SGHTA and CDR2 is FQGNSA. CDR3 protein: CASSLSSGTSTDTQYF. The CDR3 nucleotides are TGTGCCAGCAGCTTGTCTAGCGGGACAAGCACAGATACGCAGTATTTT.